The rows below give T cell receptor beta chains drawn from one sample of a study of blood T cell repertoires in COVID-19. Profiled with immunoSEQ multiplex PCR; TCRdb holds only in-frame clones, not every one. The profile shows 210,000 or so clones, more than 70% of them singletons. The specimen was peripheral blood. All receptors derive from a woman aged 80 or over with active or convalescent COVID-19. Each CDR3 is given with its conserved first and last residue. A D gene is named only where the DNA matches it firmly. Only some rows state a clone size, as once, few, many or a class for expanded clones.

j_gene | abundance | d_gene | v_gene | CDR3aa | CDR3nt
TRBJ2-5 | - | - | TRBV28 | CASVGQPIQETQYF | TGTGCCAGCGTCGGACAGCCCATCCAAGAGACCCAGTACTTC
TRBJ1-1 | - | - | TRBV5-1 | CASSTGLGTEAFF | TGCGCCAGCAGCACAGGGTTGGGCACTGAAGCTTTCTTT
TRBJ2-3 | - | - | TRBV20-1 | CSASSVAGHTDTQYF | TGCAGTGCTAGTTCTGTGGCGGGGCACACAGATACGCAGTATTTT
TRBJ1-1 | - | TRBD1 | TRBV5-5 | CASIFGTGGEGAFF | TGTGCCAGCATCTTCGGGACAGGGGGCGAGGGAGCTTTCTTT
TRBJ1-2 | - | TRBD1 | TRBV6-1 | CASTQQGTGGGYTF | TGTGCCAGCACTCAACAAGGGACAGGGGGTGGCTACACCTTC
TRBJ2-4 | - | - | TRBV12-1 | CASSFDPLATGTTDIQYF | TGTGCCAGCAGCTTTGATCCCCTTGCAACCGGGACTACAGACATTCAGTACTTC
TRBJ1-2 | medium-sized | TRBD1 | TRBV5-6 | CASSWGTDGYTF | TGTGCCAGCAGCTGGGGGACAGATGGCTACACCTTC
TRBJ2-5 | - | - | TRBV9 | CASSVGGSYQETQYF | TGTGCCAGCAGCGTAGGAGGTTCCTATCAAGAGACCCAGTACTTC
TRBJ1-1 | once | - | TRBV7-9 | CASSLALGPNTEAFF | TGTGCCAGCAGCTTAGCTCTGGGGCCCAACACTGAAGCTTTCTTT
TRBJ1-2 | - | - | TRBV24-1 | CATSDWGPDGYTF | TGTGCCACCAGTGATTGGGGCCCTGATGGCTACACCTTC
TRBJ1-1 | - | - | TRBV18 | CASLNDRNTEAFF | TGTGCCAGCTTGAATGACAGAAACACTGAAGCTTTCTTT
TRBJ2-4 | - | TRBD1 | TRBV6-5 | CASRGDRSNIQYF | TGTGCCAGCAGAGGGGACAGATCGAACATTCAGTACTTC
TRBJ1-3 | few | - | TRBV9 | CASSGPSGNTIYF | TGTGCCAGCTCAGGGCCCTCTGGAAACACCATATATTTT
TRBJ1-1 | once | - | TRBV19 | CASSVRVQGTEAFF | TGTGCCAGTAGTGTCAGGGTCCAGGGCACTGAAGCTTTCTTT
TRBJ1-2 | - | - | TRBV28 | CASRQDQGGYTF | TGTGCCAGCAGACAAGACCAGGGGGGCTACACCTTC
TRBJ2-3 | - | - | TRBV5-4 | CAMKRGLHTDTQYF | TGTGCCATGAAGAGGGGACTTCACACAGATACGCAGTATTTT
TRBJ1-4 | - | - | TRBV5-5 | CASSSPGTDYNEKLFF | TGTGCCAGCAGCTCGCCCGGGACTGATTATAATGAAAAACTGTTTTTT
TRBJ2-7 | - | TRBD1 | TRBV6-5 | CASSYGTGGPYEQYF | TGTGCCAGCAGTTACGGGACAGGGGGACCCTACGAGCAGTACTTC
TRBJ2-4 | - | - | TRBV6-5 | CASSYRGKNIQYF | TGTGCCAGCAGTTACCGGGGTAAAAACATTCAGTACTTC
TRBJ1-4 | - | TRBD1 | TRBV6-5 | CASSYSRQGNEKLFF | TGTGCCAGCAGTTACTCACGACAGGGTAATGAAAAACTGTTTTTT
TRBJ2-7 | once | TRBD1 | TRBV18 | CASSPDRDRRSYEQYF | TGTGCCAGCTCACCAGATCGGGACAGGCGATCCTACGAGCAGTACTTC
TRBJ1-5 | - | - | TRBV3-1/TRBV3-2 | CASSRRTDQPQHF | TGTGCCAGCAGCCGTCGGACAGATCAGCCCCAGCATTTT
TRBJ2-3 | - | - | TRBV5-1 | CASSRGRTLQDTQYF | TGCGCCAGCAGTCGGGGTCGGACCCTCCAGGATACGCAGTATTTT
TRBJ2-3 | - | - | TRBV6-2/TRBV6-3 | CASSWLAVADTQYF | TGTGCCAGCAGTTGGCTAGCTGTCGCAGATACGCAGTATTTT
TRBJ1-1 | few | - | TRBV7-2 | CASSVSMNTEAFF | TGTGCCAGCAGCGTGTCCATGAACACTGAAGCTTTCTTT
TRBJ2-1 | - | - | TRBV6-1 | CASREGPGNNEQFF | TGTGCCAGCAGAGAAGGGCCCGGGAACAATGAGCAGTTCTTC
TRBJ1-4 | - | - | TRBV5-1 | CASSPGGGDARELFF | TGCGCCAGCAGCCCCGGGGGGGGCGACGCTAGGGAACTGTTTTTT
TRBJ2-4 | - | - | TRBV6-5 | CASRGLGKNIQYF | TGTGCCAGCCGGGGACTGGGCAAAAACATTCAGTACTTC
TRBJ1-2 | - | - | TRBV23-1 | CASSQSWGRVSYYGYTF | TGCGCCAGCAGTCAATCATGGGGCAGGGTTTCGTACTATGGCTACACCTTC
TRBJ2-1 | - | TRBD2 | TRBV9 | CASSAQLAGEQFF | TGTGCCAGCAGCGCCCAACTAGCGGGCGAGCAGTTCTTC
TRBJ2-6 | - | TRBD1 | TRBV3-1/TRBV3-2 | CASRNRGSGANVLTF | TGTGCCAGCAGGAACAGGGGATCTGGGGCCAACGTCCTGACTTTC
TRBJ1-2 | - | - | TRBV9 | CASSVAGGQRYGYTF | TGTGCCAGCAGCGTAGCCGGGGGGCAGAGGTATGGCTACACCTTC
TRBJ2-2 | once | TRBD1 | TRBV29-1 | CSVAQGPDPGELFF | TGCAGCGTTGCACAGGGGCCGGACCCCGGGGAGCTGTTTTTT